This TCR beta chain emerged from a study of OX40 agonist ivuxolimab in advanced cancers. Background for the entire study: Ivuxolimab, which targeted the costimulatory receptor OX40 (CD134), was an agonistic, fully human IgG2 monoclonal antibody. The purpose of peripheral TCRbeta sequencing was to test whether ivuxolimab changed TCR sequence diversity and led to clonal T-cell expansion. The paper reports the monotherapy dose-escalation portion (N of about 50 patients) of the phase I ivuxolimab trial. In the dose-escalation cohort, 82.7% of patients were male, and the mean age was 60 years with a range of roughly 20 to 80. Partial responses occurred in three dose-escalation patients: two with cutaneous melanoma and one with hepatocellular carcinoma. Prior anti-PD-1, anti-PD-L1 or anti-CTLA-4 therapy was permitted, and approximately 40% of dose-escalation patients had received checkpoint inhibitors. Of the approximately 54 dose-escalation patients, hepatocellular carcinoma was present in about 20, melanoma in roughly 15, renal cell carcinoma in 9 and head and neck cancer in 9. Intravenous ivuxolimab was administered to patients every 2 weeks at six dose levels: 0.01, 0.1, 0.3, 1.5, 3 and 10 mg/kg. Here is what the overall study found, with its caveats: After ivuxolimab, CD8+ T cells had more expanded clones than CD4+ T cells on average. At doses of 0.1 to 3.0 mg/kg, clonal expansion of both CD4+ and CD8+ T cells in blood was seen between baseline and week 6. Low levels of normalized T-cell clonal expansion were also seen in some patients who did not respond. Which antigens the clonally expanded peripheral T cells were specific for was not determined. In the 0.1-3.0 mg/kg groups, partial responders had among the lowest normalized peripheral clonal expansion, particularly in CD8+ T cells.

For sequencing of the TCRbeta CDR3 region, genomic DNA was extracted from the sorted cells. The immunoSEQ Assay was used for sequencing of TCRbeta CDR3 regions. TCRdb retrieved this table from immuneACCESS and kept in-frame rearrangements only. Not all clones are present; in checked studies, unresolved V genes account for under half, and no reason is known for the remainder. This sample lists approximately 60,000 clones; roughly 90% were detected once. 0.62% of the sample is in the top ten clones. The trial excluded patients who had a history of autoimmune disease or were on systemic immunosuppression. Peripheral blood for TCR sequencing was collected from all dose cohorts at baseline, on cycle 4 day 1, and on cycle 7 day 1. Samples were obtained from an open-label, multicenter, first-in-human phase I dose-escalation trial of ivuxolimab. The trial enrolled adults with locally advanced or metastatic head and neck squamous cell, hepatocellular, melanoma or renal cell carcinoma. Before TCR sequencing, CD4+ and CD8+ T cells were separately sorted from peripheral blood.

This clone was seen a handful of times. What this receptor recognizes is not known. Base qualities are not provided; no much larger clone lies one nucleotide away. The identical CDR3 is also encoded by other nucleotide sequences in the sample. V lost 0 bases and J lost 4 bases; the stretch between them is 12 bases long. CDR1 is given as MNHEY and CDR2 as SVGAGI, both from the germline V gene. The CDR3 has 15 amino acids, counting the end cysteine and phenylalanine. Only the CDR3 DNA stays, 45 bases, in frame from base 1. In this chain, TRBV6-5 is recombined with TRBJ1-2; no D gene is confidently identified. The sequence was collected from an adult with an advanced solid tumor such as melanoma, head and neck, liver or kidney cancer. The sample in question was CD4+ or CD8+ T cells sorted from blood, obtained in a trial of the OX40 agonist ivuxolimab. The encoded CDR3 is CASSYSEGYRYGYTF. The nucleotide sequence reads as follows: TGTGCCAGCAGTTACTCGGAAGGGTACCGCTATGGCTACACCTTC.